The TCR beta chain described here comes from a study of cytomegalovirus exposure and HLA in healthy donors. Whole-study context: A preliminary data release comprised tens of millions of unique TCRs obtained from HLA-typed donors.

All donors participated as healthy donors of bone marrow. The PCR had 60 Vbeta and 13 Jbeta primers. Profiled with immunoSEQ multiplex PCR; TCRdb holds only in-frame clones, not every one. This sample has under 200,000 clones, with around 79% found just once. There are 15 residues in the CDR3. V gave up 2 bases and J gave up 5 bases; unmatched junction bases: 7. Germline CDR1 and CDR2: SGHRS and YFSETQ. Broader study findings: Reported findings show TCR beta sequences accurately forecast HLA-A and HLA-B alleles in most subjects.

With regard to this clone: Its specificity is not known.

This receptor was obtained from a middle-aged woman in good health and CMV-seronegative. The sample taken for sequencing was PBMCs. The chain couples TRBV5-1 to TRBJ1-2; TRBD1 matches at 9 bases. Written as DNA, the CDR3 is TGCGCCAGCAGCTTACAGGGGGCGAATGGATATGGCTACACCTTC. This codes for CASSLQGANGYGYTF. The full variable domain, in which reference TRBV5-1 and TRBJ1-2 provide the parts outside the CDR3, is KAGVTQTPRYLIKTRGQQVTLSCSPISGHRSVSWYQQTPGQGLQFLFEYFSETQRNKGNFPGRFSGRQFSNSRSEMNVSTLELGDSALYLCASSLQGANGYGYTFGSGTRLTVV.